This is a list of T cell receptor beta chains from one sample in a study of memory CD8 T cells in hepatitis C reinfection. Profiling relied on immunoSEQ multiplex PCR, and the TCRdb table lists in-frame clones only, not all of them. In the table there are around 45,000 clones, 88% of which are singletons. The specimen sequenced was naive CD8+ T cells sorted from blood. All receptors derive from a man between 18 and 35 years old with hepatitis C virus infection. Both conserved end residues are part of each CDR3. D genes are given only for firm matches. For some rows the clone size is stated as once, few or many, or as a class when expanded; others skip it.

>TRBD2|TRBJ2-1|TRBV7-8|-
TGTGCCAGCAGCTTAGCCTGGACTAGCAGCTACAATGAGCAGTTCTTC
CASSLAWTSSYNEQFF
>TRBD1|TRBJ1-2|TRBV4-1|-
TGCGCCAGCAGCCAAGAAGGGACAGGTGGAAGCCTTTATGGCTACACCTTC
CASSQEGTGGSLYGYTF
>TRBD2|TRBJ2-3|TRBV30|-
TGTGCCTCAGGACTAGCCGGGGCCGGGGATACGCAGTATTTT
CASGLAGAGDTQYF
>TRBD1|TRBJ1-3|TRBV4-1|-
TGCGCCAGCAGCCTAGGGACAGGGACTGGAAACACCATATATTTT
CASSLGTGTGNTIYF
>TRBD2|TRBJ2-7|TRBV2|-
TGTGCCAGCAGTGAGGTGGGACTAAATGACGAGCAGTACTTC
CASSEVGLNDEQYF
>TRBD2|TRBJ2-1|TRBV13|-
TGTGCCAGCAGCGGGGGGGTTGGCAATGAGCAGTTCTTC
CASSGGVGNEQFF
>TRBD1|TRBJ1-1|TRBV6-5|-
TGTGCCAGCAGTTACTCCGGGACAGCGAACACTGAAGCTTTCTTT
CASSYSGTANTEAFF
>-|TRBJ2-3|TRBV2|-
TGTGCCAGCAGGGGGAGGGGGGAAGATACGCAGTATTTT
CASRGRGEDTQYF
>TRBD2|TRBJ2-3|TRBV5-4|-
TGTGCCAGCAGCTTGGAGTCTAGCGGGGGCCCCGAGGCAGATACGCAGTATTTT
CASSLESSGGPEADTQYF
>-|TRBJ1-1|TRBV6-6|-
TGTGCCAGCAGTCTCGGGTCCAACACTGAAGCTTTCTTT
CASSLGSNTEAFF
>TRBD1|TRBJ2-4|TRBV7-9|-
TGTGCCAGCAGCCCGGACAGGGTTGCCAAAAACATTCAGTACTTC
CASSPDRVAKNIQYF
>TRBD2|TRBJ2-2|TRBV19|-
TGTGCCAGTAGTATGGATTTAGCGGGGGGCGCGAACACCGGGGAGCTGTTTTTT
CASSMDLAGGANTGELFF
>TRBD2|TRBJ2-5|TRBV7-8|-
TGTGCCAGCAGCTTTCGCATTCGGACTAGCGGGGGAGAGACCCAGTACTTC
CASSFRIRTSGGETQYF
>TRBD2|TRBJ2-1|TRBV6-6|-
TGTGCCAGCATCCTAAGCGGGGGGCAGGAACGAGGTGAGCAGTTCTTC
CASILSGGQERGEQFF
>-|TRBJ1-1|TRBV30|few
TGTGCCTCGTCAGGGGTTACTGAAGCTTTCTTT
CASSGVTEAFF
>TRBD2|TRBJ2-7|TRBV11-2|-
TGTGCCAGCAGCTTGTGGGGGGGTGCTGGGTCCTACGAGCAGTACTTC
CASSLWGGAGSYEQYF
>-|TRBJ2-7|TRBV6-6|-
TGTGCCAGCAGTTACTCTCTCGAGCAGTACTTC
CASSYSLEQYF
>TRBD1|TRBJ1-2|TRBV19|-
TGTGCCAGTACTCCGGGACAGGGGTTGGACTATGGCTACACCTTC
CASTPGQGLDYGYTF
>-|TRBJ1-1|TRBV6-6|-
TGTGCCAGCAGTTACGGGGGCGCTGAAGCTTTCTTT
CASSYGGAEAFF
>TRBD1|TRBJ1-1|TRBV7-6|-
TGTGCCAGCAGCTTAGAGGGGACAGGAAGGCAAACTGAAGCTTTCTTT
CASSLEGTGRQTEAFF
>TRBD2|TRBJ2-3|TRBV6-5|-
TGTGCCAGCAGTTACTCGACTAGCGGGGTCACAGATACGCAGTATTTT
CASSYSTSGVTDTQYF
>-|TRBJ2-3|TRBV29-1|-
TGCAGCGTTGAAGATCTGGACAGCCTCGCTGAACCGGCAGATACGCAGTATTTT
CSVEDLDSLAEPADTQYF
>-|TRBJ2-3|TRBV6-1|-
TGTGCCAGCAGTCCGGGGACAGATACGCAGTATTTT
CASSPGTDTQYF
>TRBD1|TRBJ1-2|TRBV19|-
TGTGCCAGTAGAACGGGCAGGGGGTATGGCTACACCTTC
CASRTGRGYGYTF
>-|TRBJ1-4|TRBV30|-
TGTGCCTGGAGTTTCCGACAGGTTAATGAAAAACTGTTTTTT
CAWSFRQVNEKLFF
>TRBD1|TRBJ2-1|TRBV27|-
TGTGCCAGCAGGCCCGGGACAGGGAGGGGGATCCACAATGAGCAGTTCTTC
CASRPGTGRGIHNEQFF
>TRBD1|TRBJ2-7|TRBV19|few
TGTGCCAGTAGCTACAGGGGGCTTTCTTTCTACGAGCAGTACTTC
CASSYRGLSFYEQYF
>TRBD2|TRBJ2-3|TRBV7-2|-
TGTGCCAGCAGCCCAGGACTAGCGGGGGCGGGGGGCACAGATACGCAGTATTTT
CASSPGLAGAGGTDTQYF
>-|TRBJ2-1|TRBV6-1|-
TGTGCCAGCAGTGAACAGGGGGGCAACGGAGGGGATGAGCAGTTCTTC
CASSEQGGNGGDEQFF
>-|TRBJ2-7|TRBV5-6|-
TGTGCCAGCAGCTTGGACAGGACCTACGAGCAGTACTTC
CASSLDRTYEQYF
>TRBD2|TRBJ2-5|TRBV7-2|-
TGTGCCAGCAGCTTAGGAGGGGCGGGGGGGGACCTTCAAGAGACCCAGTACTTC
CASSLGGAGGDLQETQYF
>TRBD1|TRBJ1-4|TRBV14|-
TGTGCCAGCAGCCAAGCTGGACAGGGGTGGGAAAAACTGTTTTTT
CASSQAGQGWEKLFF
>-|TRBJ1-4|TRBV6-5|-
TGTGCCAGCAGTTACGGGGGCCCTCCGACTAATGAAAAACTGTTTTTT
CASSYGGPPTNEKLFF
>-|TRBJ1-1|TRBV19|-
TGTGCCAGTAGTATAGAGGGCTCGGGAACTGAAGCTTTCTTT
CASSIEGSGTEAFF
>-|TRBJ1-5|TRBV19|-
TGTGCCAGTAGTATGTTTAAGGGGAGCAATCAGCCCCAGCATTTT
CASSMFKGSNQPQHF
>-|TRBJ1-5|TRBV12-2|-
TGTGCAAGTCGCACCGAACAGGGGGGTCAGCCCCAGCATTTT
CASRTEQGGQPQHF
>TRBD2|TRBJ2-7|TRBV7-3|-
TGTGCCAGCAGCTTAGCGGGAGGGCCCTACGAGCAGTACTTC
CASSLAGGPYEQYF
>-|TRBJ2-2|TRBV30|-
TGTGCCTGGAGGGTCAGGGGTCCCGGGGAGCTGTTTTTT
CAWRVRGPGELFF
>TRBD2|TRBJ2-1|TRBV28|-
TGTGCCAGCAGTTCCCCTAGCGGGAGCTCCTACAATGAGCAGTTCTTC
CASSSPSGSSYNEQFF
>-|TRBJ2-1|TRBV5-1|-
TGCGCCAGCAGCTTTGTTCACAGCCCGGGAAATGAGCAGTTCTTC
CASSFVHSPGNEQFF
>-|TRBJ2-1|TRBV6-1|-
TGTGCCAGCAGTACGACAGACCAAAATGAGCAGTTCTTC
CASSTTDQNEQFF
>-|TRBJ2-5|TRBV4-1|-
TGCGCCAGCCGAGAAAGGGTGGGCCAGGGTTTCCAAGAGACCCAGTACTTC
CASRERVGQGFQETQYF
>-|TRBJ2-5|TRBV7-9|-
TGTGCCAGCAGCTCCCCTACAGGACAAGAGACCCAGTACTTC
CASSSPTGQETQYF
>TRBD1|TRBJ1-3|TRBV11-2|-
TGTGCCAGCAGCTTAGGACAGGGGTTAAACACCATATATTTT
CASSLGQGLNTIYF
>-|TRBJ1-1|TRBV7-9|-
TGTGCCAGCAGCTTAGTAGAGGCAAACACTGAAGCTTTCTTT
CASSLVEANTEAFF
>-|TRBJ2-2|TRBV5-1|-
TGCGCCAGCAGCCACCGGGACATCACCGGGGAGCTGTTTTTT
CASSHRDITGELFF
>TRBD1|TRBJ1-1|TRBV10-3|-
TGTGCCACCCGGGACAGGGCGGAGGGCACTGAAGCTTTCTTT
CATRDRAEGTEAFF
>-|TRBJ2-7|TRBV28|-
TGTGCCAGCAGTTTTAACTACGAGCAGTACTTC
CASSFNYEQYF